This T cell receptor (beta chain) was retrieved from a study of identical twins. Study-level points and caveats: Analyses of zero insertions could be partly confounded by invariant MAIT and iNKT cells. Memory repertoires showed no such pattern, whereas abundant cord blood beta clonotypes carried fewer insertions.

TCRdb reanalysed the 5' RACE reads using MiXCR and keeps one entry per CDR3 protein. The table shows around 230,000 distinct CDR3 sequences, with over 8% occurring only once. Germline lookup yields CDR1 ENHRY and CDR2 SYGVKD. The CDR3 is 15 residues long. V lost 1 base, J lost 4 bases, and 6 bases stayed unmatched. In its sample, this clonotype was seen a few times. No antigen is known for it. This chain joins TRBV10-3 and TRBJ2-5; TRBD2 agrees at 7 bases. Material for sequencing was memory (CD45RO+) T cells sorted from blood. This sequence originates from a woman aged 18-29 years in good health. CDR3 DNA sequence: TGTGCCATCAGTGAGTTCAGGACTAGGGGAGAGACCCAGTACTTC. It is translated as CAISEFRTRGETQYF.